The present entry profiles one T cell receptor (beta chain) with its context. Antigen: not known. The germline V gene encodes CDR1 SGHNT and CDR2 YYREEE (reference sequence). V shed 4 bases and J 0 bases; nucleotides not matched to a gene: 7. The CDR3 has 16 residues. Primers: 60 Vbeta forward and 13 Jbeta reverse. Profiling relied on immunoSEQ multiplex PCR, and the TCRdb table lists in-frame clones only, not all of them. The table lists some 48,000 clones. The entry originates in a study of cytomegalovirus exposure and HLA in healthy donors. General study results and limits: TCR beta V- and J-gene trimming was later associated with a missense DCLRE1C variant. CMV serostatus was the sole immune exposure information available.

The genes are TRBV5-4 and TRBJ1-1; 9 nucleotides agree with TRBD1. The receptor was isolated from a male donor in good health and CMV-seropositive. Input material: PBMCs. CDR3 in DNA: TGTGCCAGCAGCCTGGGGACAGGGCTGATGAACACTGAAGCTTTCTTT. Amino acids: CASSLGTGLMNTEAFF.